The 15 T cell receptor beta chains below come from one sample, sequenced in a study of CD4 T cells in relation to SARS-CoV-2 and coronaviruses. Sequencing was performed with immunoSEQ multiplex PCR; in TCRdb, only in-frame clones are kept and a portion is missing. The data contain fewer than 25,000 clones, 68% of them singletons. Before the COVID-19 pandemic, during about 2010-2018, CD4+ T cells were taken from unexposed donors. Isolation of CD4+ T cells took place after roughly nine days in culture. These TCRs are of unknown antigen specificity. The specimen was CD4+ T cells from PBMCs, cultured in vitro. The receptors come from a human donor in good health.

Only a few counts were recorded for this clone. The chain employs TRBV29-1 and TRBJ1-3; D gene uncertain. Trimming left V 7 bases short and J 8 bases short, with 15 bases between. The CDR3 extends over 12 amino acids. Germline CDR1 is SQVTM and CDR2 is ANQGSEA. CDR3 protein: CSAVGSSDTIYF. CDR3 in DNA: TGCAGCGCGGTGGGGTCCTCGGACACCATATATTTT.

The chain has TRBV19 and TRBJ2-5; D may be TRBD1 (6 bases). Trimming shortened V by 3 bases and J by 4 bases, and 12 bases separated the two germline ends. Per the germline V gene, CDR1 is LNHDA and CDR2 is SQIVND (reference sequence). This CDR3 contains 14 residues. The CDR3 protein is CASSIRDTRETQYF. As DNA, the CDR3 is TGTGCCAGTAGTATTCGGGACACTCGAGAGACCCAGTACTTC.

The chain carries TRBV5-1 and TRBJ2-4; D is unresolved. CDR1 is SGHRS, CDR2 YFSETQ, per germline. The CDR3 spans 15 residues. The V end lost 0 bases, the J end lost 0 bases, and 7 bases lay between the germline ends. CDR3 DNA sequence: TGCGCCAGCAGCTTGGCAGATCTAGCCAAAAACATTCAGTACTTC. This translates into CASSLADLAKNIQYF.

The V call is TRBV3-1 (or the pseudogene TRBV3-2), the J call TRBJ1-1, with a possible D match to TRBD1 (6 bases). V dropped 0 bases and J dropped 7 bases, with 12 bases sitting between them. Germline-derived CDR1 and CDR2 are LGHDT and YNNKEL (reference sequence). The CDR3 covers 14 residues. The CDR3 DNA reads TGTGCCAGCAGCCAAGATTGGACAGCCCGTGAAGCTTTCTTT. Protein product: CASSQDWTAREAFF.

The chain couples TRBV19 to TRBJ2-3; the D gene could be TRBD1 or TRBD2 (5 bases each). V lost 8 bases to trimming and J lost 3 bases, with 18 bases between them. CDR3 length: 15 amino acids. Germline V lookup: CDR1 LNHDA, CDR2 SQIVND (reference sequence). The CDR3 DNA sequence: TGTGCCAGTGGGGACCGGCCGCGCGGTACAGATACGCAGTATTTT. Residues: CASGDRPRGTDTQYF.

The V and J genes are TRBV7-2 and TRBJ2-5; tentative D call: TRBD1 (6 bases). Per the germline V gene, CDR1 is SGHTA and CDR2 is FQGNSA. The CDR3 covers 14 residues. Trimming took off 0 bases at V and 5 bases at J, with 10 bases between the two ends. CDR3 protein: CASSLARRGETQYF. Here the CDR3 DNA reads TGTGCCAGCAGCTTAGCGCGCAGGGGCGAGACCCAGTACTTC.

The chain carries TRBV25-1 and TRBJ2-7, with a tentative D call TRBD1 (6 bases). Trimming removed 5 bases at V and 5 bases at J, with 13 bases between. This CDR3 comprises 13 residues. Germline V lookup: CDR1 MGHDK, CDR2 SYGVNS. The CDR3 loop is CASSHRVLNEQYF. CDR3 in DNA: TGTGCCAGCAGTCACAGGGTTCTCAACGAGCAGTACTTC.

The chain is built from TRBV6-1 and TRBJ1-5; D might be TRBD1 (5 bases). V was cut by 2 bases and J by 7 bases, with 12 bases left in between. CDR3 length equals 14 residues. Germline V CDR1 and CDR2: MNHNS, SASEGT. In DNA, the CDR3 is TGTGCCAGCAGTGAATTTGGGACGGGACAGCCCCAGCATTTT. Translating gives CASSEFGTGQPQHF.

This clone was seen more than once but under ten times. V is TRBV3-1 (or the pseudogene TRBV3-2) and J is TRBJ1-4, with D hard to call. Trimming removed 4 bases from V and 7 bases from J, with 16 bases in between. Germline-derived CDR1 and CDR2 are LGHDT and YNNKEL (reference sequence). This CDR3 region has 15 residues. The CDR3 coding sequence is TGTGCCAGCAGCCTTCAGACGGGATCCGGTGAAAAACTGTTTTTT. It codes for CASSLQTGSGEKLFF.

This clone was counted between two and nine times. CDR3 sequence reads: CASSDRASYNEQFF. The CDR3 DNA follows: TGTGCCAGCAGTGACAGGGCGTCCTACAATGAGCAGTTCTTC. The chain links TRBV25-1 to TRBJ2-1; the D gene is possibly TRBD1 (5 bases). Germline loops: CDR1 MGHDK, CDR2 SYGVNS. The CDR3 contains 14 residues. Trimming cost V 3 bases and J 1 base, with 7 bases left between them.

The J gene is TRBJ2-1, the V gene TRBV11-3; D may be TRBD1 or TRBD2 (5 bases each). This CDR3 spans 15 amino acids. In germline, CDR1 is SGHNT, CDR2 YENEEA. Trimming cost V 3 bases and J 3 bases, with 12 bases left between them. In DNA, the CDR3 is TGTGCCAGCAGCTTCGGGGCGGGTTTCTACAATGAGCAGTTCTTC. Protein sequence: CASSFGAGFYNEQFF.

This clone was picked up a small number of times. The CDR3 sequence is CASSPIDRDLNTEAFF. CDR3 DNA sequence: TGCGCCAGCAGCCCTATCGACAGGGATCTGAACACTGAAGCTTTCTTT. The chain has TRBV5-1 and TRBJ1-1; 7 nucleotides match TRBD1. The CDR3 is 16 residues long. Germline V CDR1 and CDR2: SGHRS, YFSETQ. V lost 4 bases and J lost 0; bases outside the gene matches: 9.

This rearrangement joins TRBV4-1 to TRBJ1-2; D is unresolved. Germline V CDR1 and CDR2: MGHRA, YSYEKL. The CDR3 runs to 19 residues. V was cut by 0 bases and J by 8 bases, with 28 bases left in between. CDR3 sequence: CASSQDVARQELGLRGYTF. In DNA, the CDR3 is TGCGCCAGCAGCCAAGATGTCGCGAGGCAGGAGCTGGGGTTGCGGGGCTACACCTTC.

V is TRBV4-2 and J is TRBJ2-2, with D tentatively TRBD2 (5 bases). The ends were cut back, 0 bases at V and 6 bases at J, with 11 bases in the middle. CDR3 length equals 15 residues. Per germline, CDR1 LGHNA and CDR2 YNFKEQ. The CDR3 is CASSQDRGRAGELFF. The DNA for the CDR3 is TGTGCCAGCAGCCAAGATCGAGGGAGAGCCGGGGAGCTGTTTTTT.

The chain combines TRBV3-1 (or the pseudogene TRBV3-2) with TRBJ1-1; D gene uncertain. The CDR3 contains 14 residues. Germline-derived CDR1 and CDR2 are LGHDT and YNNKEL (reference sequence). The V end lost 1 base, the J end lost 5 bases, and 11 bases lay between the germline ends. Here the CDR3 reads CASSQVGVDTEAFF. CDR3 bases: TGTGCCAGCAGCCAAGTAGGTGTAGATACTGAAGCTTTCTTT.